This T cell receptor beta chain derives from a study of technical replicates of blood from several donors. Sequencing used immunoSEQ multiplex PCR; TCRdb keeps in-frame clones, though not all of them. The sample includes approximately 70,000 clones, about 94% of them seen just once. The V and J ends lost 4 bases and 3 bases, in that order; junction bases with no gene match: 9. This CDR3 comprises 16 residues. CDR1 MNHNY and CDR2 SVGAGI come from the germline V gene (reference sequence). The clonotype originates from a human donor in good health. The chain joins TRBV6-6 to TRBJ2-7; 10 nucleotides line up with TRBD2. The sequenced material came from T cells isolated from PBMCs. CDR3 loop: CASSFGGLAAIYEQYF. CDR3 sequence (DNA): TGTGCCAGCAGTTTTGGCGGACTAGCGGCTATCTACGAGCAGTACTTC.